This T cell receptor (beta chain) was identified in a study of CD4 and CD8 cells across lung adenocarcinoma regions. This clonotype was picked up many times. An end of the junction does not agree with germline; a read error may underlie this. Donors had localized lung adenocarcinoma, a non-small cell lung cancer. Each CDR3 protein is one row after TCRdb ran MiXCR on the PCR reads. Among under 25,000 distinct CDR3 sequences listed, 52% were seen once. The germline V gene encodes CDR1 SSHAT and CDR2 FNYEAQ (reference sequence). The CDR3 loop spans 15 amino acids. Sequenced sample: CD4+ T cells from the center of a lung tumor. The receptor's source is a male donor with lung adenocarcinoma. The CD4 and CD8 labels of this study may be unreliable. This chain joins TRBV7-7 and TRBJ2-3; no firm D call. The CDR3 here is CASSPRPRGTDTQYF. The DNA for the CDR3 is TGTGCTAGCAGCCCTAGACCCCGGGGCACAGATACGCAGTATTTT.